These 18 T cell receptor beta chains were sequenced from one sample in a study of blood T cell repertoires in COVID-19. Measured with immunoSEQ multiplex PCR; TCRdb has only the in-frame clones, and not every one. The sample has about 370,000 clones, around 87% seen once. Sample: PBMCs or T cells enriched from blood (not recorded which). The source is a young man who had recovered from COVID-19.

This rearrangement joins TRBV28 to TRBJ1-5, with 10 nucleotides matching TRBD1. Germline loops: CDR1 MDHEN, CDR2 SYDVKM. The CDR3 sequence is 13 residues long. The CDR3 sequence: CAEGQGINQPQHF. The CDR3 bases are TGTGCTGAGGGACAGGGGATTAATCAGCCCCAGCATTTT. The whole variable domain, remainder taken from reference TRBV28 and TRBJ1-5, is DVKVTQSSRYLVKRTGEKVFLECVQDMDHENMFWYRQDPGLGLRLIYFSYDVKMKEKGDIPEGYSVSREKKERFSLILESASTNQTSMYLCAEGQGINQPQHFGDGTRLSIL.

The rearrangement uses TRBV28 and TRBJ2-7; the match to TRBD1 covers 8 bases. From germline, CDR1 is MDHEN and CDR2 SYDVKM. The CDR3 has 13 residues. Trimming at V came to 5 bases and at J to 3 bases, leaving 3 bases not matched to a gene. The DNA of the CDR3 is TGTGCCAGCAGTGGGACAGGAAACTACGAGCAGTACTTC. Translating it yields CASSGTGNYEQYF.

In nucleotides, the CDR3 is TGTGCCAGCAGCCGGACTAGTGGGTCCGGGGAGCTGTTTTTT. Translated, it gives CASSRTSGSGELFF. The chain links TRBV7-3 to TRBJ2-2, with 7 bases fitting TRBD2. J gave up 6 bases and V 5 bases, and 6 bases lay outside the gene matches. CDR1 SGHTA and CDR2 FQGTGA come from the germline V gene. The CDR3 contains 14 residues.

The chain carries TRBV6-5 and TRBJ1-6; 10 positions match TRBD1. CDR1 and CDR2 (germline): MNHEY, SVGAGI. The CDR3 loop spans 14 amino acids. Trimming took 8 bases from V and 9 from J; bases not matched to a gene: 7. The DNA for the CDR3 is TGTGCCAGCGACTCGGGACAGGGGATTTCACCCCTCCACTTT. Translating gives CASDSGQGISPLHF.

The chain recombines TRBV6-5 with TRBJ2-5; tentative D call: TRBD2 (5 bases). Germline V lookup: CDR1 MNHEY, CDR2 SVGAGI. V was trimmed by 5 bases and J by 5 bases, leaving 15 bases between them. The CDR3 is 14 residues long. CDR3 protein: CASSLASLRETQYF. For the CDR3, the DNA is TGTGCCAGCAGTCTTGCTAGCTTAAGGGAGACCCAGTACTTC.

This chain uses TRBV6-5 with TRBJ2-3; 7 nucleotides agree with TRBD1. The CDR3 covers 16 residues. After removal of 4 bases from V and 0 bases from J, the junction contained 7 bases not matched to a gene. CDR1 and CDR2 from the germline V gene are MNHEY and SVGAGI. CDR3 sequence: CASSSLGTDSTDTQYF. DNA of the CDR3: TGTGCCAGCAGTTCACTCGGGACAGACAGCACAGATACGCAGTATTTT.

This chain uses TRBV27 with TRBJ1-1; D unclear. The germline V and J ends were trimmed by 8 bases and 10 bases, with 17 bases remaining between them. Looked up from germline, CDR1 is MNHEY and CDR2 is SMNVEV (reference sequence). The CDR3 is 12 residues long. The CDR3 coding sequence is TGTGCCAGCGGTGAGTACCGGGTAGCAGCTTTCTTT. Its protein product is CASGEYRVAAFF.

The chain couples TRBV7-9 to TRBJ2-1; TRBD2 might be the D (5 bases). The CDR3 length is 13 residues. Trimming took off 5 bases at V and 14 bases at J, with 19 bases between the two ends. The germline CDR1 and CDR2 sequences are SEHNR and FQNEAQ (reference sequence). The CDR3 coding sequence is TGTGCCAGCAGCGGGCCGGGGAGTAGGAAGAAGTTCTTC. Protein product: CASSGPGSRKKFF.

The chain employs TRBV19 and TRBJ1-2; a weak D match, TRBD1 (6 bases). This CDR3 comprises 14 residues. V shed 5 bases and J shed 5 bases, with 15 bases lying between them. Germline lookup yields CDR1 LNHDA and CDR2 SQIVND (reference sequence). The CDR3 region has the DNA TGTGCCAGTAGTCCGGCTCGACAGGAGTATGGCTACACCTTC. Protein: CASSPARQEYGYTF.

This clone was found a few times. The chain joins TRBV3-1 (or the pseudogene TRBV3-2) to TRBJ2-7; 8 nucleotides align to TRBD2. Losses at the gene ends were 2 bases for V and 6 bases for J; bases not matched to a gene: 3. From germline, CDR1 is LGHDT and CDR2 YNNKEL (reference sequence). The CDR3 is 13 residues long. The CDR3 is CASSQFGGVEQYF. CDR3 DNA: TGTGCCAGCAGCCAATTCGGGGGGGTCGAGCAGTACTTC.

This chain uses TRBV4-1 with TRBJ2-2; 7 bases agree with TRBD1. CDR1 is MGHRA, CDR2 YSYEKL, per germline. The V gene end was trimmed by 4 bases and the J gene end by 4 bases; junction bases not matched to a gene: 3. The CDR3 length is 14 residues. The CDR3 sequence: CASSRDRATGELFF. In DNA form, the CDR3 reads TGCGCCAGCAGCCGAGACAGGGCCACCGGGGAGCTGTTTTTT.

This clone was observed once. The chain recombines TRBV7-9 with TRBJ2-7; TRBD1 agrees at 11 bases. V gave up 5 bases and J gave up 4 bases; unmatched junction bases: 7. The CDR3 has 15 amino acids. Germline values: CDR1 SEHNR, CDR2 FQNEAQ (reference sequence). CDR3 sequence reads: CASSKGTGGRYEQYF. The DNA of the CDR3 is TGTGCCAGCAGCAAAGGGACAGGGGGTAGGTACGAGCAGTACTTC.

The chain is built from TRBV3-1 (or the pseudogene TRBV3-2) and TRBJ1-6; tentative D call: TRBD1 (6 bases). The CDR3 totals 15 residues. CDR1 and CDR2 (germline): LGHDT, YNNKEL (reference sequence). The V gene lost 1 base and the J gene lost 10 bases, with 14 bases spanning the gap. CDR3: CASSQVAGAKSPLHF. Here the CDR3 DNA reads TGTGCCAGCAGCCAAGTAGCGGGGGCGAAATCACCCCTCCACTTT.

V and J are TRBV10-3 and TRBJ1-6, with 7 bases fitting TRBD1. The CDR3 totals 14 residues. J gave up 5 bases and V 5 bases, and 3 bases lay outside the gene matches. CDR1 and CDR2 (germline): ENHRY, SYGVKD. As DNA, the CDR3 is TGTGCCATCAGTCGGGACAGAGATAATTCACCCCTCCACTTT. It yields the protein CAISRDRDNSPLHF.

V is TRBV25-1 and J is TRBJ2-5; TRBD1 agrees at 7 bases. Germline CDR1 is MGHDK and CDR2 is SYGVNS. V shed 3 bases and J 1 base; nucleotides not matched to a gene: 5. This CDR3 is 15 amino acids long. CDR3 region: CASSDPGTAQETQYF. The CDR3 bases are TGTGCCAGCAGTGACCCTGGGACAGCCCAAGAGACCCAGTACTTC. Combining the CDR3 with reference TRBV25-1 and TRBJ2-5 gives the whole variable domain EADIYQTPRYLVIGTGKKITLECSQTMGHDKMYWYQQDPGMELHLIHYSYGVNSTEKGDLSSESTVSRIRTEHFPLTLESARPSHTSQYLCASSDPGTAQETQYFGPGTRLLVL.

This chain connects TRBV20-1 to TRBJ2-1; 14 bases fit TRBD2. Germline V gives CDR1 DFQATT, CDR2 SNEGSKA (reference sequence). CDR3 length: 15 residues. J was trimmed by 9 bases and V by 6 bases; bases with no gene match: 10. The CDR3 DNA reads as TGCAGTGCAAGTCCCGGGACTAGCGGGAGTGGTGAGCAGTTCTTC. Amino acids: CSASPGTSGSGEQFF.

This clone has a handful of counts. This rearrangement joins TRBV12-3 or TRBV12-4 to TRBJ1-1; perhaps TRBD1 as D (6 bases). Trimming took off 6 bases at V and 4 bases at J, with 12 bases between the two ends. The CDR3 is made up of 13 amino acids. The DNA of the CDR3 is TGTGCCAGCAGACAAGGGGACACCACTGAAGCTTTCTTT. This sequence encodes CASRQGDTTEAFF.

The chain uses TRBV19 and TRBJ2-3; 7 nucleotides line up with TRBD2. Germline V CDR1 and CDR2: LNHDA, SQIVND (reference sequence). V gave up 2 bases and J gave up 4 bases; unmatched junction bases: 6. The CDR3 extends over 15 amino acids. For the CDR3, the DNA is TGTGCCAGTAGTATATATGGGAGCGGGGCAGATACGCAGTATTTT. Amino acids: CASSIYGSGADTQYF.